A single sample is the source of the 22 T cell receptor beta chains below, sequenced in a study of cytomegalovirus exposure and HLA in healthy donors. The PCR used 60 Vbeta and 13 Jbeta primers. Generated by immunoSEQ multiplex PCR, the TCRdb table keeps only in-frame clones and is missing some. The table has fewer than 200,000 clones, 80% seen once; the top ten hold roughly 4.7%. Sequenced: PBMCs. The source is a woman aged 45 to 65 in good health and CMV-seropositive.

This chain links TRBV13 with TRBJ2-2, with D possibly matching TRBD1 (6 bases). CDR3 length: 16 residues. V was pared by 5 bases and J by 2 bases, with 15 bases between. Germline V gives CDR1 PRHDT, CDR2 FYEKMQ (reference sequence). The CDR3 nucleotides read TGTGCCAGCAGCCTCCCGGGACACCACAACACCGGGGAGCTGTTTTTT. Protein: CASSLPGHHNTGELFF.

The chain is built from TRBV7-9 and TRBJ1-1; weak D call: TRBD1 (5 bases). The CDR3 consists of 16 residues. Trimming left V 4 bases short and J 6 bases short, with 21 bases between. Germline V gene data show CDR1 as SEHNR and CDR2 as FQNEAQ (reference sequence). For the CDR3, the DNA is TGTGCCAGCAGCTCGGGGGGGGTTGGGGTCGACGCTGAAGCTTTCTTT. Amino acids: CASSSGGVGVDAEAFF.

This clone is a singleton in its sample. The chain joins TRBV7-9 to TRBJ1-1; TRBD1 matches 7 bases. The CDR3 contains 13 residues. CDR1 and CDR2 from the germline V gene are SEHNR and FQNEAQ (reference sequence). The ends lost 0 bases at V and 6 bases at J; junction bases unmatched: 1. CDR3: CASSLAGTAEAFF. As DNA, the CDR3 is TGTGCCAGCAGCTTAGCGGGGACAGCTGAAGCTTTCTTT.

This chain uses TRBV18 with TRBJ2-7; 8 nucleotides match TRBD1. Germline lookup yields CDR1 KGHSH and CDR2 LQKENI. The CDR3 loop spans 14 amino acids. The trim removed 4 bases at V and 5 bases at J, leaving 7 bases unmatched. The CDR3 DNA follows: TGTGCCAGCTCACAGTGGACAGGGAAAAACGAGCAGTACTTC. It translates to CASSQWTGKNEQYF.

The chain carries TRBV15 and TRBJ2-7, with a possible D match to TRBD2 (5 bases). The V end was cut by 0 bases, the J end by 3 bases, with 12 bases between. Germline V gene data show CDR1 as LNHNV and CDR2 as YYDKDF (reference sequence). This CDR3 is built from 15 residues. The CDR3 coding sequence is TGTGCCACCAGCAGAGATCGGGCTGCGGGCTACGAGCAGTACTTC. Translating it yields CATSRDRAAGYEQYF.

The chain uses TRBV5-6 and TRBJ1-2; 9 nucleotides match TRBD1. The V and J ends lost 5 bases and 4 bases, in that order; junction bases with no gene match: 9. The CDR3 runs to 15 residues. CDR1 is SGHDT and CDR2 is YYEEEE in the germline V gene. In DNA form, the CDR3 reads TGTGCCAGCAGACTATCGGGACAGGGCGCCTATGGCTACACCTTC. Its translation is CASRLSGQGAYGYTF.

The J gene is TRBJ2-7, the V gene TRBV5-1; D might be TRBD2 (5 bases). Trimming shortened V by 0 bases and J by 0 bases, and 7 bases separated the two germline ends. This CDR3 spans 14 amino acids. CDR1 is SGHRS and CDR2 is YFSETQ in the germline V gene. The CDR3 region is CASSLERSSYEQYF. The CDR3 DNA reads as TGCGCCAGCAGCTTGGAGCGGAGCTCCTACGAGCAGTACTTC.

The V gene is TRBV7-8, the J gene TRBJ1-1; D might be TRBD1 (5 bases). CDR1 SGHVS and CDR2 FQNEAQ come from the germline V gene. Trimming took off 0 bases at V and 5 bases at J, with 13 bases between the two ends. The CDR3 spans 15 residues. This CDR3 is CASSLAGHMDTEAFF. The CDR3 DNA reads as TGTGCCAGCAGCTTAGCGGGGCACATGGATACTGAAGCTTTCTTT.

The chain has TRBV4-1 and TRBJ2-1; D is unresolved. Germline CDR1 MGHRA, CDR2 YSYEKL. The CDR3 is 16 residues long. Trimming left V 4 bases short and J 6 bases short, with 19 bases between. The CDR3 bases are TGCGCCAGCAGCCCGCCCTCTCGAGGAGCGATCAATGAGCAGTTCTTC. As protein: CASSPPSRGAINEQFF.

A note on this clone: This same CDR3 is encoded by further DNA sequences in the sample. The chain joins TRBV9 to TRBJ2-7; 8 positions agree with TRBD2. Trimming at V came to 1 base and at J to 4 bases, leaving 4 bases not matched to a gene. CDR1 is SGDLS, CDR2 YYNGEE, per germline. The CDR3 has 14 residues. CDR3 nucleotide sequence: TGTGCCAGCAGCGTATCGAGCGGGGGTTACGAGCAGTACTTC. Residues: CASSVSSGGYEQYF.

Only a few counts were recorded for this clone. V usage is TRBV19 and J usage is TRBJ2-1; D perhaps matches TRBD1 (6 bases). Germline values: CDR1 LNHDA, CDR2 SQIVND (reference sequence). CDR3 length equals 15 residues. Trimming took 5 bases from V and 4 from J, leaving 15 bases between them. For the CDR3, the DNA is TGTGCCAGTAGTTTCGGACAGAGTTCTTACAATGAGCAGTTCTTC. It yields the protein CASSFGQSSYNEQFF. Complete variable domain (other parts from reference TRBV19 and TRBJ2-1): DGGITQSPKYLFRKEGQNVTLSCEQNLNHDAMYWYRQDPGQGLRLIYYSQIVNDFQKGDIAEGYSVSREKKESFPLTVTSAQKNPTAFYLCASSFGQSSYNEQFFGPGTRLTVL.

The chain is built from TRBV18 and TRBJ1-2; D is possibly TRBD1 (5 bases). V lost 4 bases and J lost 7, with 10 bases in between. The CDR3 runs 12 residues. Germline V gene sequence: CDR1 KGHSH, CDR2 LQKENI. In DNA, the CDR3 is TGTGCCAGCTCACAAGACAGAAGTGGCTACACCTTC. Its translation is CASSQDRSGYTF.

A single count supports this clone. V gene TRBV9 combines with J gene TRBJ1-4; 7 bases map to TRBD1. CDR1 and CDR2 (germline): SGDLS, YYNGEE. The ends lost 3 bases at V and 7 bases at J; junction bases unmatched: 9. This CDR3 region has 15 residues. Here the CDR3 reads CASSATGAGLEKLFF. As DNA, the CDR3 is TGTGCCAGCAGCGCCACAGGGGCCGGACTTGAAAAACTGTTTTTT.

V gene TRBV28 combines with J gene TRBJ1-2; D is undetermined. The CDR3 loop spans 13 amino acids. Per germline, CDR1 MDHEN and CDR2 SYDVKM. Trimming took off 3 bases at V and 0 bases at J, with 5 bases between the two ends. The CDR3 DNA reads TGTGCCAGCAGTTTTCCGTCTAACTATGGCTACACCTTC. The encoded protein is CASSFPSNYGYTF.

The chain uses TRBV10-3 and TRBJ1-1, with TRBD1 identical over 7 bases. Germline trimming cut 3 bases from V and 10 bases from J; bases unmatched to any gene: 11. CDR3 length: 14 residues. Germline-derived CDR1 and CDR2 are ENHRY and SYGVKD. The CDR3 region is CAISDLRDSPIAFF. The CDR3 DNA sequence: TGTGCCATCAGTGATCTCCGGGACAGCCCGATAGCTTTCTTT.

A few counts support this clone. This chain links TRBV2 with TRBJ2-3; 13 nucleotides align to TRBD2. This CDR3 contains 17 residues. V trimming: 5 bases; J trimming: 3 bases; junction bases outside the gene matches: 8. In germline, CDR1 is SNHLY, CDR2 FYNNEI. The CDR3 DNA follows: TGTGCCAGCAGTCTAGGACTAGCGGGAGCCCTAACAGATACGCAGTATTTT. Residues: CASSLGLAGALTDTQYF.

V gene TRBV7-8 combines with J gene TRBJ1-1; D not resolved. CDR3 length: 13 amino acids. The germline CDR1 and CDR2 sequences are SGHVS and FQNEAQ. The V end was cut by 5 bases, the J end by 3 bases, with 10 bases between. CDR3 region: CASSLQKDTEAFF. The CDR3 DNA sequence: TGTGCCAGCAGCCTCCAGAAAGACACTGAAGCTTTCTTT.

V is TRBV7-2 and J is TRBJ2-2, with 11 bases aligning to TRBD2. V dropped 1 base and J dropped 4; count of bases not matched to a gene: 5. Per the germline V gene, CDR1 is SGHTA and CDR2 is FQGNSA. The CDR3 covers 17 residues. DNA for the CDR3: TGTGCCAGCAGCTTAGACCCGGGACTAGCGGTCACCGGGGAGCTGTTTTTT. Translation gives CASSLDPGLAVTGELFF.

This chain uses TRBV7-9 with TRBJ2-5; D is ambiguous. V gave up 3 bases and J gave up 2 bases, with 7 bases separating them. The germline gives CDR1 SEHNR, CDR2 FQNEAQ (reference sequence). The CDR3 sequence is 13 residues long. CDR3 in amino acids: CASSFRAQETQYF. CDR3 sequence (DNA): TGTGCCAGCAGCTTCCGCGCTCAAGAGACCCAGTACTTC.

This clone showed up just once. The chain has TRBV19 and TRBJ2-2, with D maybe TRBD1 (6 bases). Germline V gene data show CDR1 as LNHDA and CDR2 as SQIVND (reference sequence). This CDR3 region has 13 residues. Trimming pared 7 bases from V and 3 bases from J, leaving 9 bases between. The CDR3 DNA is TGTGCCAGTAAACAGGGAGACACCGGGGAGCTGTTTTTT. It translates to CASKQGDTGELFF.

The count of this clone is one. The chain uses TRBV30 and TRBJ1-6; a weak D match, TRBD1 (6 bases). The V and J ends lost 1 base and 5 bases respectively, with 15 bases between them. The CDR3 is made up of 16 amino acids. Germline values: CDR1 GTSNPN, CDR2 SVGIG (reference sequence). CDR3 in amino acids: CAWSGDNPLHNSPLHF. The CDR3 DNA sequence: TGTGCCTGGAGTGGGGACAACCCTCTTCATAATTCACCCCTCCACTTT. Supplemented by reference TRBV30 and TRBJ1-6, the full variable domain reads SQTIHQWPATLVQPVGSPLSLECTVEGTSNPNLYWYRQAAGRGLQLLFYSVGIGQISSEVPQNLSASRPQDRQFILSSKKLLLSDSGFYLCAWSGDNPLHNSPLHFGNGTRLTVT.

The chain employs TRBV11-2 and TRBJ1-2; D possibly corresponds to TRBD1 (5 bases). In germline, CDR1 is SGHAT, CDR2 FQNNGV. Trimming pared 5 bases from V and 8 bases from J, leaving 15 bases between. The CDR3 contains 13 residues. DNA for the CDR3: TGTGCCAGCAGCCCCTGGGGCGGGGACGGCTACACCTTC. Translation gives CASSPWGGDGYTF.